The entry below describes one T cell receptor beta chain. The antigen is unknown. These data are taken from a study of Ad26.COV2.S vaccination and SARS-CoV-2 variants. Study details: Ad26.COV2.S, an intramuscular injection, was given once or twice 56 days apart.

The CDR3 spans 11 residues. The V and J ends lost 6 bases and 8 bases respectively, with 10 bases between them. Germline CDR1 and CDR2: WNHNN and SYGVQD (reference sequence). TCRdb's table, derived via immunoSEQ multiplex PCR, lists solely in-frame clones and lacks some. The repertoire holds roughly 390,000 clones, with 88% as singletons. Treatment noted: some 20 received Ad26.COV2.S at low or high dose, single or two shots; 5 received placebo; per-sample allocation not given. Each sample was drawn 63 days after the first injection (of vaccine or placebo). General study findings and limits: Ad26.COV2.S recipients had broader spike-specific TCRs (P = 0.0014). Estimates derived from TCR breadth and depth analyses may have underestimated total T cell responses.

The material sequenced was peripheral blood, taken in a trial of Ad26.COV2.S vaccine versus placebo. The receptor comes from a person aged 18-60 years who received the Ad26.COV2.S COVID-19 vaccine or a placebo. This rearrangement joins TRBV10-1 to TRBJ1-1; a possible D gene is TRBD1 (6 bases). The CDR3 DNA reads as TGCGCCAGCAGCGAGGGGGGGGAAGCTTTCTTT. Translating gives CASSEGGEAFF.